What follows are 17 T cell receptor beta chains derived from one specimen sequenced in a study of human T cells and chemical hapten exposure. TCRdb redid the calling of the 5' RACE reads with MiXCR, one entry per CDR3 protein. The repertoire includes fewer than 150,000 distinct CDR3 sequences, 15% to 20% of them detected once, and approximately 2.8% sits in the top ten. Whole blood that had not been fractionated was the source of extracted total RNA. The receptors were sampled from a human donor in good health.

This clonotype was seen a few times. V usage is TRBV12-5 and J usage is TRBJ2-3; TRBD1 matches at 7 bases. Per the germline V gene, CDR1 is LGHNT and CDR2 is FRNRAP. V was clipped by 1 base and J by 6 bases; unmatched bases: 19. This CDR3 contains 19 residues. The CDR3 here is CASGLGTGDVWSPPDTQYF. The CDR3 DNA sequence: TGTGCTAGTGGTTTGGGAACAGGGGATGTCTGGAGCCCACCCGATACGCAGTATTTT.

This clonotype was seen only once. A read error may be the cause here, since a much bigger clone is one base away. The V and J genes are TRBV24-1 and TRBJ1-1, with D uncertain. Germline CDR1 and CDR2: KGHDR and SFDVKD. V was clipped by 4 bases and J by 3 bases, with 5 bases between them. This CDR3 contains 12 residues. The CDR3 coding sequence is TGTGCCACCAGTGACCCGTACACTGAAGCTTTCTTT. Translation: CATSDPYTEAFF.

Ten or more counts support this clonotype. The chain uses TRBV9 and TRBJ2-1, with TRBD2 identical over 13 bases. The CDR3 has 17 amino acids. Germline assignment: CDR1 SGDLS and CDR2 YYNGEE. Unmatched junction bases numbered 14, after V lost 6 bases and J lost 8 bases. CDR3 sequence (DNA): TGTGCCAGCACCTACACCGGGACTAGCGGGATAATGGATGAGCAGTTCTTC. Translating gives CASTYTGTSGIMDEQFF. Full variable domain (rest looked up from reference TRBV9 and TRBJ2-1): DSGVTQTPKHLITATGQRVTLRCSPRSGDLSVYWYQQSLDQGLQFLIQYYNGEERAKGNILERFSAQQFPDLHSELNLSSLELGDSALYFCASTYTGTSGIMDEQFFGPGTRLTVL.

This chain connects TRBV4-1 to TRBJ2-7, with 8 nucleotides matching TRBD1. This CDR3 is 15 amino acids long. Trimming cost V 2 bases and J 3 bases; bases outside gene matches: 6. CDR1 is MGHRA and CDR2 is YSYEKL in the germline V gene. CDR3 region: CASSQNGQGYYEQYF. The CDR3 DNA reads as TGCGCCAGCAGCCAAAATGGACAGGGATACTACGAGCAGTACTTC.

The chain combines TRBV28 with TRBJ1-6; a possible D gene is TRBD1 (5 bases). This CDR3 region has 15 residues. Germline-derived CDR1 and CDR2 are MDHEN and SYDVKM. Trimming shortened V by 8 bases and J by 7 bases, and 18 bases separated the two germline ends. Here the CDR3 DNA reads TGTGCCAGCTACAGCGGGGGGATAGGGAATTCACCCCTCCACTTT. Translating gives CASYSGGIGNSPLHF.

The table lists this clonotype with a few counts. The CDR3 protein is CSAADWRKATNEKLFF. The CDR3 region has the DNA TGCAGTGCTGCAGACTGGAGGAAAGCGACTAATGAAAAACTGTTTTTT. The chain links TRBV20-1 to TRBJ1-4; D gene uncertain. Germline CDR1 DFQATT, CDR2 SNEGSKA (reference sequence). Deletions cut 5 bases from V and 2 bases from J, with 18 bases between. This CDR3 region has 16 residues.

J is TRBJ1-2 and V is TRBV6-5; TRBD1 agrees at 11 bases. Germline CDR1 MNHEY, CDR2 SVGAGI. CDR3 length: 14 amino acids. V trimming: 6 bases; J trimming: 4 bases; junction bases outside the gene matches: 4. DNA for the CDR3: TGTGCCAGCAGGATGGGACAGGGGGGCTATGGCTACACCTTC. Its translation: CASRMGQGGYGYTF.

J is TRBJ2-2 and V is TRBV7-2, with D uncertain. V dropped 1 base and J dropped 5 bases, with 11 bases sitting between them. Germline values: CDR1 SGHTA, CDR2 FQGNSA. CDR3 length equals 15 residues. The CDR3 region is CASSLGHSRTGELFF. The CDR3 DNA sequence: TGTGCCAGCAGCTTAGGCCACTCCCGGACCGGGGAGCTGTTTTTT.

The chain couples TRBV28 to TRBJ1-2, with D tentatively TRBD1 (5 bases). The V gene lost 3 bases and the J gene lost 2 bases, with 16 bases spanning the gap. Germline loops: CDR1 MDHEN, CDR2 SYDVKM. The CDR3 consists of 16 residues. CDR3 in amino acids: CASSLMSRGPNYGYTF. DNA of the CDR3: TGTGCCAGCAGTTTGATGTCTCGGGGCCCCAACTATGGCTACACCTTC.

This sequence joins TRBV29-1 and TRBJ1-1; 8 bases map to TRBD1. This CDR3 region has 14 residues. V lost 6 bases to trimming and J lost 3 bases; unmatched junction nucleotides: 9. Germline V CDR1 and CDR2: SQVTM, ANQGSEA. The CDR3 sequence is CSVARTGYYTEAFF. The CDR3 DNA follows: TGCAGCGTAGCACGGACAGGGTATTACACTGAAGCTTTCTTT.

J is TRBJ2-1 and V is TRBV24-1, with 11 bases identical to TRBD2. This CDR3 comprises 14 residues. Looked up from germline, CDR1 is KGHDR and CDR2 is SFDVKD. V was pared by 9 bases and J by 8 bases, with 8 bases of the junction left unmatched. As DNA, the CDR3 is TGTGCCACCGGTGGGACTAGCGGAGGGGATGAGCAGTTCTTC. Translating gives CATGGTSGGDEQFF.

V and J are TRBV7-8 and TRBJ1-6; no clear D. Germline V gene lookup returns CDR1 SGHVS and CDR2 FQNEAQ. The CDR3 extends over 13 amino acids. Trimming took off 4 bases at V and 3 bases at J, with 4 bases between the two ends. The CDR3 sequence: CASSYGYNSPLHF. The DNA for the CDR3 is TGTGCCAGCAGCTACGGCTATAATTCACCCCTCCACTTT.

This chain joins TRBV10-2 and TRBJ1-2; 9 bases map to TRBD1. CDR3 size: 16 residues. The germline V gene encodes CDR1 WSHSY and CDR2 SAAADI. J gave up 1 base and V 8 bases, and 11 bases lay outside the gene matches. CDR3 in amino acids: CASLGQGVNNNYGYTF. DNA for the CDR3: TGCGCCAGCCTGGGACAGGGCGTAAACAATAACTATGGCTACACCTTC.

This chain joins TRBV20-1 and TRBJ2-2; D not resolved. The germline V gene has CDR1 DFQATT and CDR2 SNEGSKA (reference sequence). The CDR3 runs 15 residues. The V end lost 0 bases, the J end lost 1 base, and 9 bases lay between the germline ends. Here the CDR3 DNA reads TGCAGTGCTAGAGATTCGGGCCAGAACACCGGGGAGCTGTTTTTT. This codes for CSARDSGQNTGELFF.

A few counts support this clonotype. The CDR3 nucleotides are TGTGCCAGCAGCTACCACGGGGGTAACGCCGGGGAGCTGTTTTTT. Residues: CASSYHGGNAGELFF. This chain links TRBV3-1 with TRBJ2-2; D is possibly TRBD2 (6 bases). The CDR3 has 15 residues. Germline CDR1 LGHDT, CDR2 YNNKEL (reference sequence). Trimming shortened V by 5 bases and J by 6 bases, and 16 bases separated the two germline ends.

This clonotype appeared once. This rearrangement joins TRBV5-6 to TRBJ1-5; tentatively, D is TRBD1 (6 bases). The length of the CDR3 is 18 residues. V lost 3 bases and J 6 bases, leaving 25 bases between the germline ends. The germline V gene encodes CDR1 SGHDT and CDR2 YYEEEE. CDR3 in amino acids: CASSSTGLRVGISQPQHF. The CDR3 DNA sequence: TGTGCCAGCAGCTCGACAGGACTGAGGGTTGGTATTTCTCAGCCCCAGCATTTT.

Only a few counts were recorded for this clonotype. The gene calls are TRBV6-5 and TRBJ2-3; 7 nucleotides align to TRBD1. In germline, CDR1 is MNHEY, CDR2 SVGAGI. The CDR3 runs to 17 residues. The ends lost 6 bases at V and 6 bases at J; junction bases unmatched: 18. The CDR3 DNA follows: TGTGCCAGCAGCTCGACGTCTAGGGGGCGGCGAATCGATACGCAGTATTTT. Its translation is CASSSTSRGRRIDTQYF.